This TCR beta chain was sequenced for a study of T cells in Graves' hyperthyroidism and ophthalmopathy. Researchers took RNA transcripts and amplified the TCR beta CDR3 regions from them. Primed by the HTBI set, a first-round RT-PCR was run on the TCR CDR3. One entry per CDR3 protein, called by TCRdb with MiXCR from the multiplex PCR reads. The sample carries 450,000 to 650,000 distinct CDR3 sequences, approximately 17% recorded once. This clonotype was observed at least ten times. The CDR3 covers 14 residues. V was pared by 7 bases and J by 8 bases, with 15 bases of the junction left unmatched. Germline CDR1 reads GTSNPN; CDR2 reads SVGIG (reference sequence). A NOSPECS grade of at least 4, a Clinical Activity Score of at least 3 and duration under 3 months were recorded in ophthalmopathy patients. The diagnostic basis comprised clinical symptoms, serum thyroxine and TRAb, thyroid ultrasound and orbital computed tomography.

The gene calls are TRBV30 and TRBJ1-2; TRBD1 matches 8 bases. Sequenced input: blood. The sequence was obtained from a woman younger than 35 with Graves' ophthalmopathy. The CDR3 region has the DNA TGTGCCTACGAATTTTTGACAGGGGCGGAAGGCTACACCTTC. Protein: CAYEFLTGAEGYTF.